These T cell receptor beta chains were read from a single sample in a study of T-cell reconstitution after alpha-beta-depleted transplantation in children. A single record per CDR3 protein comes from TCRdb applying MiXCR to the PCR reads. Among about 980,000 distinct CDR3 sequences listed, about 31% were seen once. The sample in question was PBMCs, mostly from graft donor cells, obtained 360 days after TCRalphabeta/CD19-depleted stem cell transplant. These receptors all come from a boy in the first two years of life who had a stem cell transplant for SCID, so the T cells may come from the graft donor. The CDR3 runs from the conserved cysteine through the conserved F or W. D genes are given only for firm matches. Only part of the rows carry a size: once, few, many, or a class if the clone is expanded.

J: TRBJ2-7; V: TRBV28; size: few; D: TRBD2; DNA: TGTGCCAGCAGTTTGTGGCTAGCGGGGAAGTACGAGCAGTACTTC; CDR3: CASSLWLAGKYEQYF
J: TRBJ2-1; V: TRBV12-3/TRBV12-4; size: few; D: TRBD1; DNA: TGTGCCAGCAGACCCACAGGGGGTGAGCAGTTCTTC; CDR3: CASRPTGGEQFF
J: TRBJ2-7; V: TRBV5-1; size: few; D: NA; DNA: TGCGCCAGCAGCTCTGACGGCCACTGGGACGAGCAGTACTTC; CDR3: CASSSDGHWDEQYF
J: TRBJ1-1; V: TRBV18; size: NA; D: NA; DNA: TGTGCCAGCTCACCAAACACAGGCACTGAAGCTTTCTTT; CDR3: CASSPNTGTEAFF
J: TRBJ2-1; V: TRBV29-1; size: few; D: TRBD2; DNA: TGCAGCGTAGAAAGGGCGGGGGGGCAAAGTTACGAGCAGTTCTTC; CDR3: CSVERAGGQSYEQFF
J: TRBJ2-7; V: TRBV27; size: NA; D: TRBD1; DNA: TGTGCCAGCAGTTGGGGACAGGCTCCCTCCTACGAGCAGTACTTC; CDR3: CASSWGQAPSYEQYF
J: TRBJ1-1; V: TRBV4-3; size: NA; D: TRBD1; DNA: TGCGCCAGCCGAGACAGGGGGGCAAGTAACACTGAAGCTTTCTTT; CDR3: CASRDRGASNTEAFF
J: TRBJ1-5; V: TRBV20-1; size: few; D: NA; DNA: TGCAGTGCCCCGGACGGAAGTAGCAATCAGCCCCAGCATTTT; CDR3: CSAPDGSSNQPQHF
J: TRBJ2-3; V: TRBV12-3/TRBV12-4; size: NA; D: NA; DNA: TGTGCCAGCAGTTTCAGGGGGGAACTCACAGATACGCAGTATTTT; CDR3: CASSFRGELTDTQYF
J: TRBJ1-1; V: TRBV9; size: NA; D: NA; DNA: TGTGCCAGCAGCGTGGAAGGAGGAAGGGTGACTGAAGCTTTCTTT; CDR3: CASSVEGGRVTEAFF
J: TRBJ1-1; V: TRBV13; size: many; D: NA; DNA: TGTGCCAGCAGCTTAGGGGAGGTGAACACTGAAGCTTTCTTT; CDR3: CASSLGEVNTEAFF
J: TRBJ2-7; V: TRBV12-3/TRBV12-4; size: NA; D: TRBD1; DNA: TGTGCCAGCACCCTAATAGGGGGCGCCGGGCCCGAGCAGTACTTC; CDR3: CASTLIGGAGPEQYF
J: TRBJ1-5; V: TRBV6-2/TRBV6-3; size: few; D: NA; DNA: TGTGCCAGCACTCTCCGGGGGTTGAAGGATCAGCCCCAGCATTTT; CDR3: CASTLRGLKDQPQHF
J: TRBJ2-3; V: TRBV27; size: few; D: TRBD1; DNA: TGTGCCAGCAGTCCCCGGGACAGGGTGGGCCCAGATACGCAGTATTTT; CDR3: CASSPRDRVGPDTQYF
J: TRBJ1-3; V: TRBV6-5; size: few; D: NA; DNA: TGTGCCAGCAGTTACTCGGGGGCCCCGAGCTCTGGAAACACCATATATTTT; CDR3: CASSYSGAPSSGNTIYF
J: TRBJ1-5; V: TRBV12-3/TRBV12-4; size: few; D: NA; DNA: TGTGCCAGCAGTCCTGGGACACTAAGCAATCAGCCCCAGCATTTT; CDR3: CASSPGTLSNQPQHF
J: TRBJ2-3; V: TRBV6-2/TRBV6-3; size: NA; D: NA; DNA: TGTGCCAGCACCCCCCTCGGCAGGCCCACAGATACGCAGTATTTT; CDR3: CASTPLGRPTDTQYF
J: TRBJ2-5; V: TRBV6-2/TRBV6-3; size: few; D: TRBD1; DNA: TGTGCCAGCAGTTACGTGGGACAGCAAGAGACCCAGTACTTC; CDR3: CASSYVGQQETQYF
J: TRBJ2-2; V: TRBV13; size: few; D: TRBD2; DNA: TGTGCCAGCAGCCTAGGGACTAGCGGGGGCGCCGGGGAGCTGTTTTTT; CDR3: CASSLGTSGGAGELFF
J: TRBJ2-7; V: TRBV4-2; size: NA; D: TRBD2; DNA: TGTGCCAGCAGCCATGCGGGGGAGCAGTCCTACGAGCAGTACTTC; CDR3: CASSHAGEQSYEQYF
J: TRBJ2-7; V: TRBV5-1; size: few; D: TRBD1; DNA: TGCGCCAGCAGCTTGGCCGGACAGGCCTACGAGCAGTACTTC; CDR3: CASSLAGQAYEQYF
J: TRBJ1-2; V: TRBV20-1; size: NA; D: NA; DNA: TGCAGTGCTGCGGACCGGGGGCACTATGGCTACACCTTC; CDR3: CSAADRGHYGYTF
J: TRBJ1-5; V: TRBV4-1; size: NA; D: NA; DNA: TGCGCCAGCAGCCTCGCACCGGGCCCCACTTTCAATCAGCCCCAGCATTTT; CDR3: CASSLAPGPTFNQPQHF
J: TRBJ2-7; V: TRBV28; size: few; D: NA; DNA: TGTGCCAGCAGTTCCCGATCGGGGGTAATCTACGAGCAGTACTTC; CDR3: CASSSRSGVIYEQYF
J: TRBJ1-1; V: TRBV6-5; size: few; D: TRBD1; DNA: TGTGCCAGCAGTTACTCGCCAGGGGGGCGAGCGGAAGCTTTCTTT; CDR3: CASSYSPGGRAEAFF
J: TRBJ2-7; V: TRBV4-3; size: few; D: NA; DNA: TGCGCCAGCAGCCAAGATGGGCGGGCGGCGTACTACGAGCAGTACTTC; CDR3: CASSQDGRAAYYEQYF
J: TRBJ2-3; V: TRBV2; size: NA; D: TRBD1; DNA: TGTGCCAACCTCAGGGGGCGCACAGATACGCAGTATTTT; CDR3: CANLRGRTDTQYF
J: TRBJ2-1; V: TRBV29-1; size: NA; D: NA; DNA: TGCAGCGTTGAAATAGGACAGAAAACCTACAATGAGCAGTTCTTC; CDR3: CSVEIGQKTYNEQFF
J: TRBJ2-7; V: TRBV7-6; size: few; D: NA; DNA: TGTGCCAGCAGCTCGGGGTACAGTTCCTACGAGCAGTACTTC; CDR3: CASSSGYSSYEQYF
J: TRBJ1-5; V: TRBV12-3/TRBV12-4; size: NA; D: NA; DNA: TGTGCCAGCAGTTTATCCCCAGGGGATTATAGCAATCAGCCCCAGCATTTT; CDR3: CASSLSPGDYSNQPQHF
J: TRBJ2-4; V: TRBV15; size: many; D: NA; DNA: TGTGCCACCAGCAGAGACCTCTACAAAAACATTCAGTACTTC; CDR3: CATSRDLYKNIQYF
J: TRBJ2-1; V: TRBV7-2; size: many; D: NA; DNA: TGTGCCAGCAGCTTAGAAGGCGCCTACAATGAGCAGTTCTTC; CDR3: CASSLEGAYNEQFF
J: TRBJ1-1; V: TRBV18; size: few; D: NA; DNA: TGTGCCAGCTCACCGGCGAGGTCCACTGAAGCTTTCTTT; CDR3: CASSPARSTEAFF
J: TRBJ2-3; V: TRBV12-3/TRBV12-4; size: NA; D: TRBD2; DNA: TGTGCCATCTCCCCAATAGGGCGGAGCGGGGGGCCAAGCACAGATACGCAGTATTTT; CDR3: CAISPIGRSGGPSTDTQYF
J: TRBJ2-1; V: TRBV5-8; size: few; D: NA; DNA: TGTGCCAGCTCGAGTTGGGCGAATGAGCAGTTCTTC; CDR3: CASSSWANEQFF
J: TRBJ2-2; V: TRBV5-1; size: NA; D: NA; DNA: TGCGCCAGCAGCTTGCAGGGGAGGGCGAACACCGGGGAGCTGTTTTTT; CDR3: CASSLQGRANTGELFF
J: TRBJ2-2; V: TRBV5-1; size: NA; D: TRBD2; DNA: TGCGCCAGCACCGGGACTATCGCCCCGGGGGAGCTGTTTTTT; CDR3: CASTGTIAPGELFF
J: TRBJ2-5; V: TRBV30; size: once; D: NA; DNA: TGTGCCTGGGGGTGGAGAGTTCAAGAGACCCAGTACTTC; CDR3: CAWGWRVQETQYF
J: TRBJ2-2; V: TRBV11-1; size: NA; D: TRBD1; DNA: TGTGCCAGCAGCAAAAAAGGGGGCTGGACCGGGGAGCTGTTTTTT; CDR3: CASSKKGGWTGELFF
J: TRBJ1-1; V: TRBV7-9; size: NA; D: NA; DNA: TGTGCCAGCAGCTTAAGGAGCCAGGCCGGGACTGAAGCTTTCTTT; CDR3: CASSLRSQAGTEAFF
J: TRBJ2-1; V: TRBV20-1; size: few; D: TRBD2; DNA: TGCAGTGCGAACCCTGGGACTAACTATAATGAGCAGTTCTTC; CDR3: CSANPGTNYNEQFF
J: TRBJ2-1; V: TRBV12-3/TRBV12-4; size: NA; D: NA; DNA: TGTGCCAGCAGCTCCCGGGACGGCAGGGCCAATGAGCAGTTCTTC; CDR3: CASSSRDGRANEQFF
J: TRBJ2-1; V: TRBV3-1; size: NA; D: NA; DNA: TGTGCCAGCAGCCAAGGAGGGGGGGGGCCGCATGAGCAGTTCTTC; CDR3: CASSQGGGGPHEQFF
J: TRBJ2-7; V: TRBV12-3/TRBV12-4; size: few; D: TRBD1; DNA: TGTGCCAGCAGTTCCTCACAGGGGTCCGGCCACGAGCAGTACTTC; CDR3: CASSSSQGSGHEQYF
J: TRBJ2-5; V: TRBV12-3/TRBV12-4; size: few; D: TRBD2; DNA: TGTGCCAGCAGTTTCGTAGCGGGGCTCCAAGAGACCCAGTACTTC; CDR3: CASSFVAGLQETQYF
J: TRBJ2-3; V: TRBV24-1; size: NA; D: TRBD1; DNA: TGTGCCACCAGTGATTCGACAGGGGGCTGGGGCACAGATACGCAGTATTTT; CDR3: CATSDSTGGWGTDTQYF
J: TRBJ2-1; V: TRBV12-3/TRBV12-4; size: NA; D: NA; DNA: TGTGCCAGCAGCCCCTTGAGGACCAGGGGGTTCTTC; CDR3: CASSPLRTRGFF
J: TRBJ2-7; V: TRBV30; size: few; D: NA; DNA: TGTGCCTGGAGCCCCACCGGGTACGAGCAGTACTTC; CDR3: CAWSPTGYEQYF
J: TRBJ2-5; V: TRBV5-1; size: NA; D: NA; DNA: TGTGCCAGCAGCTTAGCGCGGGGCGCCCAAGAGACCCAGTACTTC; CDR3: CASSLARGAQETQYF
J: TRBJ2-6; V: TRBV2; size: NA; D: NA; DNA: TGTGCCAGCACCTCACACCTAAGGACCCGAGGGGCCAACGTCCTGACTTTC; CDR3: CASTSHLRTRGANVLTF
J: TRBJ2-3; V: TRBV7-9; size: NA; D: NA; DNA: TGTGCCAGCAGCAAGACGAGGTCCCCCTTCACAGATACGCAGTATTTT; CDR3: CASSKTRSPFTDTQYF
J: TRBJ2-7; V: TRBV28; size: many; D: NA; DNA: TGTGCCAGCAGTCGCTACGAGCAGTACTTC; CDR3: CASSRYEQYF
J: TRBJ2-7; V: TRBV7-3; size: many; D: TRBD1; DNA: TGTGCCAGCAGCCGGTGGACAGGGGGGTCAACCTACGAGCAGTACTTC; CDR3: CASSRWTGGSTYEQYF
J: TRBJ2-5; V: TRBV10-3; size: NA; D: NA; DNA: TGTGGGAGCGGGGAGACCCAGTACTTC; CDR3: CGSGETQYF
J: TRBJ2-3; V: TRBV20-1; size: NA; D: NA; DNA: TGCAGTGCTAGGCACACAGATACGCAGTATTTT; CDR3: CSARHTDTQYF
J: TRBJ2-1; V: TRBV4-2; size: few; D: TRBD2; DNA: TGTGCCAGCAGCCAAATGAGCGGGGTTAACAATGAGCAGTTCTTC; CDR3: CASSQMSGVNNEQFF
J: TRBJ1-6; V: TRBV19; size: NA; D: NA; DNA: TGTGCCAGTAGTAACGACCGGGGAGGTTCACCCCTCCACTTT; CDR3: CASSNDRGGSPLHF